The present T cell receptor (beta chain) was sequenced within a study of T cells in Graves' hyperthyroidism and ophthalmopathy. General study points: In blood, most of the thyroid clonotypes expanded above 0.001 were also present. Prediction of ophthalmopathy progression came a median approximately 6.5 months pre-onset.

Exclusion criteria comprised uncontrolled infection, other autoimmune disease, pregnancy or lactation. Diagnosing involved the use of clinical symptoms, serum thyroxine and TRAb, thyroid ultrasound and orbital computed tomography. The TCR beta CDR3 regions underwent amplification using RNA transcripts as the source. First-round RT-PCR targeting the TCR CDR3 was performed with the HTBI primer set. TCRdb redid the calling of the multiplex PCR reads with MiXCR, one entry per CDR3 protein. The sample carries fewer than 650,000 distinct CDR3 sequences, approximately 14% recorded once. CDR1 SGHDN and CDR2 FVKESK come from the germline V gene. V lost 1 base and J lost 8, with 15 bases in between. This CDR3 spans 15 amino acids. This clonotype appeared a few times. The antigen remains unidentified.

Sequencing was done on a sample of blood. The J gene is TRBJ2-4, the V gene TRBV14; D is tentatively TRBD1 or TRBD2 (5 bases each). This receptor was taken from a woman in her forties with Graves' hyperthyroidism. CDR3 sequence: CASSQGLSGRDIQYF. The CDR3 DNA reads TGTGCCAGCAGCCAAGGATTGTCAGGGAGAGACATTCAGTACTTC.